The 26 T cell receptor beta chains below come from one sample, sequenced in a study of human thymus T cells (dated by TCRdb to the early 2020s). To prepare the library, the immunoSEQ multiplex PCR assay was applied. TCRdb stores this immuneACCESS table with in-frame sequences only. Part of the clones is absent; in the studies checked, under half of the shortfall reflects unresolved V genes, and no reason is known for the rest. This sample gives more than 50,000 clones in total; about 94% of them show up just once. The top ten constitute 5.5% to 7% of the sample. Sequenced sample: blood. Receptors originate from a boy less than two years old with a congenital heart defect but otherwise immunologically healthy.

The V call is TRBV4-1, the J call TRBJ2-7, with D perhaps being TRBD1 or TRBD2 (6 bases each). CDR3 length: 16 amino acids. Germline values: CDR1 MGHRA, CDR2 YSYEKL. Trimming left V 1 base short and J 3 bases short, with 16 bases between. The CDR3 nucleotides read TGCGCCAGCAGCCAAGTTGTGGGGGGCGGACGCTACGAGCAGTACTTC. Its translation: CASSQVVGGGRYEQYF.

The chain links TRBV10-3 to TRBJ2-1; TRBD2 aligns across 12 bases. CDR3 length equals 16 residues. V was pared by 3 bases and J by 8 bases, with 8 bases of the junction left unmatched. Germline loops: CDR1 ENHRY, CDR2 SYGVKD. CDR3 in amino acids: CAISEGLAGGPHEQFF. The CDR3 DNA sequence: TGTGCCATCAGTGAAGGGCTAGCGGGGGGGCCCCATGAGCAGTTCTTC.

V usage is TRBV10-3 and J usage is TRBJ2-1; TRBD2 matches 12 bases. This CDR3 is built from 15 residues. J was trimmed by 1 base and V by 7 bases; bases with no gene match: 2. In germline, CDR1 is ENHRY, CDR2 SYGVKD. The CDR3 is CAIKGTSGSYNEQFF. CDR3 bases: TGTGCCATCAAGGGGACTAGCGGGTCCTACAATGAGCAGTTCTTC.

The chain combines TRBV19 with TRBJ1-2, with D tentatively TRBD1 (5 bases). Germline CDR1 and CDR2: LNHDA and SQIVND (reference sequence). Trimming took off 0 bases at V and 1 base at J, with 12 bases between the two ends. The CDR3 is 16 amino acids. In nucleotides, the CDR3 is TGTGCCAGTAGTATAGAACGTGGGACGATTAACTATGGCTACACCTTC. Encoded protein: CASSIERGTINYGYTF.

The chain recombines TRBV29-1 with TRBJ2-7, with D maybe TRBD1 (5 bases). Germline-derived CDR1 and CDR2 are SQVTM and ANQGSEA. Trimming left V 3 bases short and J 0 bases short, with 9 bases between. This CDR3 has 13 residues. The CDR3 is CSVEVRASYEQYF. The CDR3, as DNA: TGCAGCGTTGAGGTCAGGGCCTCCTACGAGCAGTACTTC.

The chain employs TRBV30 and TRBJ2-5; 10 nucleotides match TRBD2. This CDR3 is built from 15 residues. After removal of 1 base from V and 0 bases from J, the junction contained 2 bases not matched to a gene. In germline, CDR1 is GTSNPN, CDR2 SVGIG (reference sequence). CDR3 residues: CAWSGGTSDQETQYF. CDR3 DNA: TGTGCCTGGAGTGGTGGGACTAGCGACCAAGAGACCCAGTACTTC.

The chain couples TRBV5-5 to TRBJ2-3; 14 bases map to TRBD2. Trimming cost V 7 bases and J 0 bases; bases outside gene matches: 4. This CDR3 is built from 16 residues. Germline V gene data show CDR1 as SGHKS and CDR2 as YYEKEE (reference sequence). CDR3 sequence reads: CASGTSGSVSTDTQYF. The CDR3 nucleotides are TGTGCCAGCGGGACTAGCGGGAGTGTTAGCACAGATACGCAGTATTTT.

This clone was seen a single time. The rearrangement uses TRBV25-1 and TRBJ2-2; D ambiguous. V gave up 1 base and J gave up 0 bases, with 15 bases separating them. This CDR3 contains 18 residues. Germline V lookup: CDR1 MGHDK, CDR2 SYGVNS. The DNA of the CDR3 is TGTGCCAGCAGTGAATGCCAACGGGTAGCCACGAACACCGGGGAGCTGTTTTTT. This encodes CASSECQRVATNTGELFF.

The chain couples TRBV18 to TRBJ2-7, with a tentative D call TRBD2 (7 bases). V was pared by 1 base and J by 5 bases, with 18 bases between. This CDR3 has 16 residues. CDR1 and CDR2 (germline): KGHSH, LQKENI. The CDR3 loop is CASSPRGGAQSDEQYF. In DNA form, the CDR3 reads TGTGCCAGCTCACCACGGGGGGGGGCGCAATCCGACGAGCAGTACTTC.

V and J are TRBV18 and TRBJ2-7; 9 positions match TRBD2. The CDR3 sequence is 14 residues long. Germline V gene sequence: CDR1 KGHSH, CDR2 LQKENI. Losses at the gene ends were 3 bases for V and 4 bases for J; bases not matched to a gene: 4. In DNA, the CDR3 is TGTGCCAGCTCACCTAGCGGGAGAGGATACGAGCAGTACTTC. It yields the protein CASSPSGRGYEQYF. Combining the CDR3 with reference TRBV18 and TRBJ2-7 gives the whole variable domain NAGVMQNPRHLVRRRGQEARLRCSPMKGHSHVYWYRQLPEEGLKFMVYLQKENIIDESGMPKERFSAEFPKEGPSILRIQQVVRGDSAAYFCASSPSGRGYEQYFGPGTRLTVT.

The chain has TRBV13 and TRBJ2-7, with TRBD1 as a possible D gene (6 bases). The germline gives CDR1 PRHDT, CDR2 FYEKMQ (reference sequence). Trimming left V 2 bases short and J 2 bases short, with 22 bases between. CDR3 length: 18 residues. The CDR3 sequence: CASSLSPPSRDTTYEQYF. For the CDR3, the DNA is TGTGCCAGCAGCTTAAGCCCCCCTTCGAGGGACACTACCTACGAGCAGTACTTC.

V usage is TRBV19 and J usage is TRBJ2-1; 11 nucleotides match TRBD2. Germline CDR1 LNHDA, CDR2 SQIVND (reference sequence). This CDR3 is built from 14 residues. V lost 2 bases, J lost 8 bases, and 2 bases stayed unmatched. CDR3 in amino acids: CASSITSGSYEQFF. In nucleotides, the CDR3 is TGTGCCAGTAGTATAACTAGCGGGAGTTATGAGCAGTTCTTC.

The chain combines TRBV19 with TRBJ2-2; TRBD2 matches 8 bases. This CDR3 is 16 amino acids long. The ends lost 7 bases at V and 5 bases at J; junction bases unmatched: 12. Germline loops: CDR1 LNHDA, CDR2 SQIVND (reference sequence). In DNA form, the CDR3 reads TGTGCCAGTACCCTTCGGCGGGGGGCTGGAACCGGGGAGCTGTTTTTT. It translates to CASTLRRGAGTGELFF.

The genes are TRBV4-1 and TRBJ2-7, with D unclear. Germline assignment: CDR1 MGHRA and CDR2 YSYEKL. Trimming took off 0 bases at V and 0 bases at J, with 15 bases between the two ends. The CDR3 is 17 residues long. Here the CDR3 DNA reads TGCGCCAGCAGCCAAGAAAGGGAAGCCTATAGCTCCTACGAGCAGTACTTC. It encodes CASSQEREAYSSYEQYF.

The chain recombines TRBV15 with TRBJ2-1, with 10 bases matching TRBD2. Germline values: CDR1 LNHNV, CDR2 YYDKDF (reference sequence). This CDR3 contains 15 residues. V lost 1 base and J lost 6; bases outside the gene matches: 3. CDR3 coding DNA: TGTGCCACCAGCAGAGCCAGCGGGGGGGCCAATGAGCAGTTCTTC. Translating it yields CATSRASGGANEQFF.

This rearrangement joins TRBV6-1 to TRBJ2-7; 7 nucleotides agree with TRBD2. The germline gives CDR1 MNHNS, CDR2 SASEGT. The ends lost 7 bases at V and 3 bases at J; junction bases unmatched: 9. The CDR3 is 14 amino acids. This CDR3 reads CASKSTAGDYEQYF. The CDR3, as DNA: TGTGCCAGCAAGTCCACGGCGGGAGACTACGAGCAGTACTTC.

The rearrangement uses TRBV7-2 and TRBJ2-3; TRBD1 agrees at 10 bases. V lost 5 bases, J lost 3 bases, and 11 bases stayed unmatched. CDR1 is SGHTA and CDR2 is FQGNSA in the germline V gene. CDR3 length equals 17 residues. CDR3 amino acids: CASSPKDWTGGTDTQYF. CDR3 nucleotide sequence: TGTGCCAGCAGCCCGAAGGACTGGACAGGGGGTACAGATACGCAGTATTTT.

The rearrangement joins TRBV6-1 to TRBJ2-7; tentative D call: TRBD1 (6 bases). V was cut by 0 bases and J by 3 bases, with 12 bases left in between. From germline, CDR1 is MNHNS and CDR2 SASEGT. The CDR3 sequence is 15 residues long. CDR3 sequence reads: CASSEAPGVIYEQYF. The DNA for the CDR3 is TGTGCCAGCAGTGAAGCGCCAGGGGTCATCTACGAGCAGTACTTC.

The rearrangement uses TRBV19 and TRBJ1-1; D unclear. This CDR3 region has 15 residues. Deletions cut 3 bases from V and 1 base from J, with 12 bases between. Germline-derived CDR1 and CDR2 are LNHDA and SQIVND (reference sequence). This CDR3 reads CASSIRLTRNTEAFF. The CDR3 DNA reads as TGTGCCAGTAGTATCCGACTTACGCGGAACACTGAAGCTTTCTTT.

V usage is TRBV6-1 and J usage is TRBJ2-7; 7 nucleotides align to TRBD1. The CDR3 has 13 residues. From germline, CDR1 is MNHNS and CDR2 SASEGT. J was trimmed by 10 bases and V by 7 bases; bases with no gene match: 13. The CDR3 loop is CASNSPGGVGQYF. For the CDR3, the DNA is TGTGCCAGCAATTCCCCAGGGGGTGTAGGTCAGTACTTC.

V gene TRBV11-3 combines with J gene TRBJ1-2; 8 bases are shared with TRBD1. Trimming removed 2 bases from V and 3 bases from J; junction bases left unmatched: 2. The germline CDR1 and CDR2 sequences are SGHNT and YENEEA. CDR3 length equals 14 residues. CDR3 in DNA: TGTGCCAGCAGCTTACGGGGACAGGACTATGGCTACACCTTC. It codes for CASSLRGQDYGYTF.

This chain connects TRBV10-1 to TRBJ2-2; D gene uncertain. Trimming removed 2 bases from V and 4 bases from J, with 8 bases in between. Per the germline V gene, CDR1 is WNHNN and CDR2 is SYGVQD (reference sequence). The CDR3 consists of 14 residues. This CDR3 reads CASSENVVTGELFF. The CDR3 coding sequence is TGCGCCAGCAGTGAGAATGTGGTCACCGGGGAGCTGTTTTTT.

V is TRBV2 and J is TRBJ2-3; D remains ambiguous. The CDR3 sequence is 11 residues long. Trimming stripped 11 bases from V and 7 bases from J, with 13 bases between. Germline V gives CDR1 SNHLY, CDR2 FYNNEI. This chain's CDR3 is CALLRLHTQYF. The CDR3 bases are TGTGCCCTTCTCAGGCTGCATACGCAGTATTTT.

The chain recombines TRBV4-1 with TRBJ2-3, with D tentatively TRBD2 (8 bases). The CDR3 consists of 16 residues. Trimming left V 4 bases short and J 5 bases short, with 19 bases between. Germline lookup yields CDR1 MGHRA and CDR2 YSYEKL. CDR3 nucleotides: TGCGCCAGCAGCCCGAAGCGGGGGCAGGGGGGAGATACGCAGTATTTT. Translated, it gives CASSPKRGQGGDTQYF.

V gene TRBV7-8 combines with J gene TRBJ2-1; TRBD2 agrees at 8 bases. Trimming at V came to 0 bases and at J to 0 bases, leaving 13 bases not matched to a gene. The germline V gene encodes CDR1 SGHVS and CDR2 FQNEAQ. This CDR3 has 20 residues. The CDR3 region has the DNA TGTGCCAGCAGCTTAGCGTCGTTCGGGGGGGCGCAGAGCTCCTACAATGAGCAGTTCTTC. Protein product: CASSLASFGGAQSSYNEQFF.

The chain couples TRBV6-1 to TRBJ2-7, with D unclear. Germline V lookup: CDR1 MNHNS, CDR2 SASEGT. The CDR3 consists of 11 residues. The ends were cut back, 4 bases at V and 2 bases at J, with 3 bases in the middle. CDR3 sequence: CASSGPYEQYF. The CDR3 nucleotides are TGTGCCAGCAGTGGCCCCTACGAGCAGTACTTC.